This T cell receptor beta chain was documented in a study of T cells after yellow fever vaccination. This clonotype has more than one count but fewer than ten. TCRdb recomputed calls from the 5' RACE reads with MiXCR, one row per CDR3 protein. The sample lists more than 50,000 distinct CDR3 sequences; approximately 6.1% were seen once. In germline, CDR1 is MNHEY, CDR2 SMNVEV (reference sequence). Trimming took off 3 bases at V and 10 bases at J, with 16 bases between the two ends. CDR3 length equals 15 residues. The chain uses TRBV27 and TRBJ1-6; D is possibly TRBD1 (6 bases). The receptor comes from a man aged 18 to 29 who received the YFV17D yellow fever vaccine. This specimen consisted of PBMCs, either bulk or a sorted T-cell subset (CD4+, CD8+, memory, or dextramer-sorted; not recorded which), obtained on the day of the yellow fever booster vaccination. The CDR3 DNA follows: TGTGCCAGCAGTTTCCTATGGGGGGGCGAGTCACCCCTCCACTTT. It specifies CASSFLWGGESPLHF.